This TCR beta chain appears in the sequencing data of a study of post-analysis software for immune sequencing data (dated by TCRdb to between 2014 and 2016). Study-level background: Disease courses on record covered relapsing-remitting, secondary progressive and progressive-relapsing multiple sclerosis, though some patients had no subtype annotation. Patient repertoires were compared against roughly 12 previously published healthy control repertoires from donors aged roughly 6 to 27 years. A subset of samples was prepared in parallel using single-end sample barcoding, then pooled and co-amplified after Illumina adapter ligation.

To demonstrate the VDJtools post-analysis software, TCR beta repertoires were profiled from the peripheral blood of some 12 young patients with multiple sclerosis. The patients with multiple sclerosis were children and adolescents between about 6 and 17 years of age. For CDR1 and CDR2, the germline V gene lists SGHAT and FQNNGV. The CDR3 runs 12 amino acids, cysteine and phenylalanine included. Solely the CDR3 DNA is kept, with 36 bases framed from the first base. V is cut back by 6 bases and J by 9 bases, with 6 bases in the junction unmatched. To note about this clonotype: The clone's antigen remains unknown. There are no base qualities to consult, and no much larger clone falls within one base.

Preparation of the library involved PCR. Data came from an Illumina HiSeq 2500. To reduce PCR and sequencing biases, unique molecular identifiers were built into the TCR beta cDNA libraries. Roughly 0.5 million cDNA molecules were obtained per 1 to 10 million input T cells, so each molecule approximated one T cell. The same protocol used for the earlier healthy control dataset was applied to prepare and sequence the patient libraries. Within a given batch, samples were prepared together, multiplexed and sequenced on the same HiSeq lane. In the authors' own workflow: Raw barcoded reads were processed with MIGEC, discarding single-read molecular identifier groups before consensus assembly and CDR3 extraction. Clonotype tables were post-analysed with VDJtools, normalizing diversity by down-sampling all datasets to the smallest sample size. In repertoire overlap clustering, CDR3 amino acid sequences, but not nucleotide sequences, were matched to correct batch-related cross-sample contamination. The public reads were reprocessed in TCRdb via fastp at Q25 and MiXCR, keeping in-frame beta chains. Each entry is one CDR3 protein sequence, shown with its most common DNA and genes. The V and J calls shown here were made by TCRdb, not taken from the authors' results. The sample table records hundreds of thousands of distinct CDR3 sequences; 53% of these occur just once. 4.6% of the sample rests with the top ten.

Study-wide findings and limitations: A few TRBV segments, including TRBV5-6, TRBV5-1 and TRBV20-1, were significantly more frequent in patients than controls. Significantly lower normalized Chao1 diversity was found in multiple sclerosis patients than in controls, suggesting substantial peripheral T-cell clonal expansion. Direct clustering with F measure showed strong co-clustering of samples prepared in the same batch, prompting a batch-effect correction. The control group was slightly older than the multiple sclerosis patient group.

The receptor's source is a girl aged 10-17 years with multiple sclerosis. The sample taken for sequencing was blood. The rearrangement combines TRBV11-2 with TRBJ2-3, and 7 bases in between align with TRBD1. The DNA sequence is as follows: TGTGCCAGCAGGCAAACAGGGGACACGCAGTATTTT. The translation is CASRQTGDTQYF.